Listed below are T cell receptor beta chains from one sample, sequenced in a study of blood T cell repertoires in COVID-19. This table comes from immunoSEQ multiplex PCR, and its TCRdb copy is limited to in-frame clones, with some not included. The data contain approximately 60,000 clones, 90% to 95% of them singletons. The sample was peripheral blood. These receptors were taken from a man aged 70 or older with active COVID-19. Each CDR3 is given with its conserved first and last residue. The D gene is left open where the match is weak. The size entry is marked missing in some rows and otherwise reads once, few, many or a size class.

J gene | clone size | V gene | D gene | CDR3 protein | CDR3 DNA
TRBJ2-1 | . | TRBV15 | TRBD1 | CATSRPGTASSYNEQFF | TGTGCCACCAGTAGGCCCGGGACAGCTAGCTCCTACAATGAGCAGTTCTTC
TRBJ1-1 | . | TRBV19 | . | CASTPTLNTEAFF | TGTGCCAGTACCCCGACTCTGAACACTGAAGCTTTCTTT
TRBJ2-5 | once | TRBV18 | TRBD2 | CASSPPSGGAIGETQYF | TGTGCCAGCTCACCACCCAGCGGGGGGGCGATCGGGGAGACCCAGTACTTC
TRBJ2-1 | . | TRBV12-3/TRBV12-4 | TRBD1 | CASSRTGRDKQFF | TGTGCCAGCAGTAGGACAGGGCGGGACAAGCAGTTCTTC
TRBJ2-1 | . | TRBV3-1/TRBV3-2 | TRBD2 | CASSQGTSWYNEQFF | TGTGCCAGCAGCCAAGGGACTAGCTGGTACAATGAGCAGTTCTTC
TRBJ1-5 | . | TRBV19 | . | CASTDRATVNSNQPQHF | TGTGCCAGTACGGATCGGGCGACAGTGAATAGCAATCAGCCCCAGCATTTT
TRBJ1-1 | . | TRBV9 | TRBD1 | CASSGSTPGGEAFF | TGTGCCAGCAGCGGATCGACCCCAGGGGGCGAAGCTTTCTTT
TRBJ1-2 | . | TRBV12-5 | TRBD1 | CASGPGQGANYGYTF | TGTGCTAGTGGTCCAGGACAGGGGGCTAACTATGGCTACACCTTC
TRBJ2-1 | . | TRBV10-3 | TRBD2 | CAIQLAGGSNEQFF | TGTGCCATCCAACTAGCGGGGGGTTCCAATGAGCAGTTCTTC
TRBJ1-5 | . | TRBV11-3 | . | CASSNGLLQPQHF | TGTGCCAGCAGCAACGGACTGTTGCAGCCCCAGCATTTT
TRBJ2-7 | . | TRBV6-6 | TRBD2 | CASSYPELASEQYF | TGTGCCAGCAGTTACCCAGAACTAGCGAGCGAGCAGTACTTC
TRBJ1-1 | . | TRBV27 | . | CASSSGRGTEAFF | TGTGCCAGCAGTTCCGGTCGGGGAACTGAAGCTTTCTTT
TRBJ2-3 | . | TRBV5-1 | . | CASSPKGTTTDTQYF | TGCGCCAGCAGCCCGAAGGGGACAACCACAGATACGCAGTATTTT
TRBJ1-2 | . | TRBV19 | TRBD1 | CASLSGQGNYGYTF | TGTGCCAGCCTTTCCGGACAGGGAAACTATGGCTACACCTTC
TRBJ1-4 | . | TRBV15 | . | CATSRDPRVGEKLFF | TGTGCCACCAGCAGAGATCCCCGAGTCGGGGAAAAACTGTTTTTT
TRBJ2-7 | . | TRBV7-8 | TRBD1 | CASSRRDRGREQYF | TGTGCCAGCAGCCGCCGGGACAGGGGGCGGGAGCAGTACTTC
TRBJ1-2 | . | TRBV2 | TRBD1 | CASQDRGPGYTF | TGTGCCAGCCAAGACAGGGGTCCCGGCTACACCTTC
TRBJ1-1 | . | TRBV5-1 | . | CASSLDGQMNTEAFF | TGCGCCAGCAGCTTGGATGGCCAGATGAACACTGAAGCTTTCTTT